Here is one T cell receptor beta chain with its context. Germline V gene data show CDR1 as SGHAT and CDR2 as FQNNGV. Losses at the gene ends were 7 bases for V and 7 bases for J; bases not matched to a gene: 5. CDR3 length: 13 amino acids. The data were obtained in a study of blood T cell repertoires in COVID-19. The repertoire was sequenced with immunoSEQ multiplex PCR; TCRdb's copy has only in-frame clones and lacks some. Among over 250,000 clones listed, approximately 90% were seen once. This sequence was found in a woman aged 55-70 years in a cohort exposed to, infected with or recovered from COVID-19 (not recorded which). Sample: PBMCs or T cells enriched from blood (not recorded which). The chain uses TRBV11-2 and TRBJ2-2; 8 nucleotides line up with TRBD1. CDR3 DNA: TGTGCCAGCACCCGACAGGGGCTCGGGGAGCTGTTTTTT. Translation: CASTRQGLGELFF.